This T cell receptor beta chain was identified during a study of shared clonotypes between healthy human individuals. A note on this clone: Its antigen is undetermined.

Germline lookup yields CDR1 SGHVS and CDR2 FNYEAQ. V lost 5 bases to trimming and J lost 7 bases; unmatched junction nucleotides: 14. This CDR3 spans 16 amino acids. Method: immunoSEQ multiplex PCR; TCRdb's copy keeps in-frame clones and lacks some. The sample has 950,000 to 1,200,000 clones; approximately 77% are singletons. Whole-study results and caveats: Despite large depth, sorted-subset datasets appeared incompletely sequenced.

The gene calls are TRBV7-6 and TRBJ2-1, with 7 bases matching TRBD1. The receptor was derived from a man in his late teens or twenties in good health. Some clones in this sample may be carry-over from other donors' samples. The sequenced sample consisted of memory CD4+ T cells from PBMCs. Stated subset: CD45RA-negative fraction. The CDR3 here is CASSDRPGQRLNEQFF. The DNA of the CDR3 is TGTGCCAGCAGCGATCGCCCGGGACAGCGGTTGAATGAGCAGTTCTTC.